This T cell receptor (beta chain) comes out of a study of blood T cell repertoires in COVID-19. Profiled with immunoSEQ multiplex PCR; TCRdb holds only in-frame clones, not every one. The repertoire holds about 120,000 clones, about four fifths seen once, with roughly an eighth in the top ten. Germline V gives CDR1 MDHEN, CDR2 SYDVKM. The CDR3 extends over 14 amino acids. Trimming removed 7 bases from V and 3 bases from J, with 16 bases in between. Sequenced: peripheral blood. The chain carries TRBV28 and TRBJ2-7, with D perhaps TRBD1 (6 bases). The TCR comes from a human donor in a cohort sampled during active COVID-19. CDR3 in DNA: TGTGCCAGCAACGGATCCGGGACAAGCTACGAGCAGTACTTC. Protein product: CASNGSGTSYEQYF.